This T cell receptor beta chain comes out of a study of cytomegalovirus exposure and HLA in healthy donors (dated by TCRdb to 2016 to 2017). Context from the whole study: A later analysis indicated that the 110 or so validation repertoires were generated on the platform also employed for the roughly 730 repertoires of the first cohort. The study aimed to test whether signatures of past pathogen exposure could be identified by cataloging public T cell receptors. Besides the first cohort of under 700 subjects, a separate validation cohort made up of over a hundred different subjects was used. High-throughput TCR immunosequencing, statistical association of individual TCRs with disease status, and machine learning were combined to predict cytomegalovirus infection status.

Broader findings and caveats from the paper: The authors suggested that the approach could potentially be generalized to other disease states and immunological phenotypes. Most TCR sequences were observed very rarely across donors, whereas some public TCRs were present in many individuals. In vitro tests confirmed that a few of the cytomegalovirus-associated TCR beta chains recognize cytomegalovirus antigens. In both the original and validation cohorts, the classifier was reported to diagnose cytomegalovirus status with high specificity and sensitivity. In a later analysis, TCRs clustered in the first cohort were found to also tend to co-occur in the 130 or so validation repertoires, with approximately 95% of cluster scores above 0. The study gave a list of 150 to 200 TCR beta chains associated with cytomegalovirus. The validation cohort had no HLA typing available for a later analysis, so co-occurrence within that cohort was assessed over all 120 or so repertoires.

The donors belonged to the validation cohort of roughly 120 subjects, which was separate from the approximately 610-subject first cohort. With respect to this clone: Its specific antigen is unknown. Within one base of it there is no much larger clone, and no base qualities were kept.

The library was produced with the immunoSEQ multiplex PCR assay. On the authors' methods: A statistical classification framework was built to diagnose cytomegalovirus status from the catalog of TCR beta chain sequences. In its TCRdb copy, this immuneACCESS table keeps in-frame sequences only and misses some clones. Where compared with another copy, unresolved V genes explain less than half of these, and the others have no known cause. From that table come the V and J calls and clone size; the DNA was used to work out D and trimming. The sample records under 200,000 clones, roughly 96% of which are singletons. About 0.94% of the sample is in the top ten clones. V is trimmed back by 1 base and J by 8 bases, and the junction contains 5 bases that no gene match accounts for. CDR1 and CDR2, looked up from the germline V gene, are KGHSH and LQKENI. The CDR3 numbers 15 residues from cysteine through phenylalanine. The CDR3 DNA has 45 bases and is translated from base 1.

The sequence was collected from a woman aged 18 to 35 in good health and CMV-seronegative. Sequencing input: PBMCs. This receptor chain uses TRBV18 and TRBJ2-1, and 10 bases in between align with TRBD2. The CDR3: CASSPQAGGPDEQFF. The bases read TGTGCCAGCTCACCACAAGCGGGGGGGCCGGATGAGCAGTTCTTC.